The entry below describes one T cell receptor beta chain. The table lists this clone with a count of one. What this receptor recognizes is not known. The sample holds no much larger clone one base away, and base qualities are not on file. The data stem from a study of blood T cell repertoires in COVID-19 (TCRdb year 2020). As for the study more broadly: Samples covering the acute and convalescent phases of COVID-19 were provided by collaborators in the United States, Italy and Spain. Where available, HLA class I and class II types were taken from metadata supplied by the sample provider and were not determined by assay-based typing. Samples came from the ongoing ImmuneRACE study (first 160 participants) plus 1,254 subjects from 6 global collaborators. Deeply sampled blood TCRbeta repertoires from subjects exposed to, actively infected with, or recovered from COVID-19 were included in the dataset. The repertoires were made available in a free public database intended to serve as a resource for research on the immune response to SARS-CoV-2. The material from the prospective study consisted of cDNA or gDNA derived from T cells, B-cell-depleted T cells, or PBMCs. The sample metadata nearly always contained a de-identified subject ID, COVID-19 status, age in years and sex. The research as a whole found: How much clinical and demographic metadata was included differed by source and by participant, and the metadata was provided uncurated.

Spanning cysteine to phenylalanine, the CDR3 consists of 14 amino acids. CDR3 DNA is the only sequence kept; it has 42 bases, read in frame from the first base. CDR1 is given as KGHSH and CDR2 as LQKENI, both from the germline V gene. V drops 2 bases and J drops 4 bases, leaving 11 bases in between. TCRbeta CDR3 regions were amplified from genomic DNA using the immunoSEQ Assay, a bias-controlled multiplex PCR. Per the source publication's procedure: The number of nucleated cells in each sample was estimated from the amplification of reference gene primers within the assay. Sequence reads were collapsed and filtered to measure the absolute abundance of every unique TCRbeta CDR3 rearrangement. Productive Simpson clonality was computed per sample as the square root of Simpson's diversity index over productive rearrangements. TCRdb re-hosts the immuneACCESS table, in-frame sequences only. Its copies lack some clones; in the studies checked, an unresolved V gene accounts for under half of them, and the cause for the rest is not known. That table is the source of V, J and clone size, and D and trimming were worked out from the DNA. This sample comprises hundreds of thousands of clones, 85% of them detected only once. 3.5% to 4% of the sample is held by the ten biggest clonotypes.

Collaborating institutions collected whole blood in K2EDTA tubes following their own protocols. For TCRbeta analysis, collaborators shipped samples as frozen whole blood, isolated PBMCs, or DNA extracted from either of those sample types. The chain is encoded by TRBV18 joined to TRBJ1-1; the D gene is possibly TRBD1, with 6 bases matching. The sample taken for sequencing was peripheral blood. The TCR comes from a woman aged 18 to 35 with acute or convalescent COVID-19. DNA sequence: TGTGCCAGCTCACCAGGGCAGGGGATCACTGAAGCTTTCTTT. It is translated as CASSPGQGITEAFF.